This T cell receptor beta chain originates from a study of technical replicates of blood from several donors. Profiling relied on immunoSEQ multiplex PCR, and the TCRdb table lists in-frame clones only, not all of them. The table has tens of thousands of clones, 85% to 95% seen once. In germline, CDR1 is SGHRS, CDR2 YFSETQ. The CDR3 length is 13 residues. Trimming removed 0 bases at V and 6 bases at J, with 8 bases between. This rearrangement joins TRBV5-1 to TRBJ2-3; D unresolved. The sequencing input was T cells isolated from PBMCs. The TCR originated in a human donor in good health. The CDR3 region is CASSLAFEDTQYF. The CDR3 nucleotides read TGCGCCAGCAGCTTGGCCTTCGAGGATACGCAGTATTTT.